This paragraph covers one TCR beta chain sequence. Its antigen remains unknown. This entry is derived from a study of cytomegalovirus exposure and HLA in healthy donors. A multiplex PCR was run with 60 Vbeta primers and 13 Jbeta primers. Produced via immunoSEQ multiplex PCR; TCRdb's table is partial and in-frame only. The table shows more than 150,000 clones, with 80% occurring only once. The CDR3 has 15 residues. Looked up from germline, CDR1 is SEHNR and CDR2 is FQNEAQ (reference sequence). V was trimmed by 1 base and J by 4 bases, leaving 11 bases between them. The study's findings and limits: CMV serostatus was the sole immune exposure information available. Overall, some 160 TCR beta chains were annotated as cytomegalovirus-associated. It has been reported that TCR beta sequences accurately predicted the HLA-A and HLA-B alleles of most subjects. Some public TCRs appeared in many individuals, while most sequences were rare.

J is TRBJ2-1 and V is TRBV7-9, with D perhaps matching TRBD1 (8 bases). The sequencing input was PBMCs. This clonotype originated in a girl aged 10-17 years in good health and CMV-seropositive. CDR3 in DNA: TGTGCCAGCAGCTTAGACAGGGGGGGATACAATGAGCAGTTCTTC. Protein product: CASSLDRGGYNEQFF.